The 10 T cell receptor beta chains below come from one sample, sequenced in a study of cytomegalovirus exposure and HLA in healthy donors. TCRdb keeps only in-frame clones here, not all; method: immunoSEQ multiplex PCR. The data show roughly 150,000 clones, with 86% seen just once and around 2.1% held by the top ten. Sequencing input: PBMCs. Every receptor here comes from a woman under 30 in good health and CMV-seronegative.

The chain links TRBV4-3 to TRBJ1-3; D is perhaps TRBD1 (5 bases). This CDR3 has 21 residues. Trimming stripped 1 base from V and 0 bases from J, with 25 bases between. Per the germline V gene, CDR1 is LGHNA and CDR2 is YSLEER. The CDR3 sequence is CASSQVYGRAGDYSSGNTIYF. In DNA, the CDR3 is TGCGCCAGCAGCCAAGTTTACGGTCGGGCTGGGGACTACTCCTCTGGAAACACCATATATTTT.

V and J are TRBV5-1 and TRBJ2-7; 7 bases line up with TRBD1. This CDR3 has 16 amino acids. Germline CDR1 reads SGHRS; CDR2 reads YFSETQ. Trimming removed 3 bases from V and 3 bases from J; junction bases left unmatched: 12. CDR3 nucleotides: TGCGCCAGCAGCTCCCCAAAGACAGGGATGGGCTACGAGCAGTACTTC. Amino acid sequence: CASSSPKTGMGYEQYF.

The chain uses TRBV5-1 and TRBJ2-7, with a possible D match to TRBD2 (6 bases). V lost 6 bases, J lost 2 bases, and 15 bases lay in between. The CDR3 totals 14 residues. The germline CDR1 and CDR2 sequences are SGHRS and YFSETQ. The CDR3 sequence is CASKVGGSAYEQYF. In DNA form, the CDR3 reads TGCGCCAGCAAGGTGGGGGGATCAGCCTACGAGCAGTACTTC.

The gene calls are TRBV19 and TRBJ2-3; tentatively, D is TRBD1 (6 bases). The V end was cut by 3 bases, the J end by 0 bases, with 10 bases between. Germline V gene lookup returns CDR1 LNHDA and CDR2 SQIVND (reference sequence). The length of the CDR3 is 15 residues. CDR3 protein: CASSIWTASTDTQYF. The DNA for the CDR3 is TGTGCCAGTAGTATCTGGACAGCTAGCACAGATACGCAGTATTTT.

This rearrangement joins TRBV5-6 to TRBJ1-2; no clear D. Trimming took 4 bases from V and 0 from J, leaving 13 bases between them. CDR1 and CDR2 from the germline V gene are SGHDT and YYEEEE. The CDR3 has 15 residues. The CDR3 protein is CASSPTPGANYGYTF. The CDR3 nucleotides read TGTGCCAGCAGCCCGACGCCCGGAGCTAACTATGGCTACACCTTC.

The chain links TRBV4-1 to TRBJ1-1, with D unclear. This CDR3 has 12 amino acids. V lost 4 bases to trimming and J lost 7 bases, with 10 bases between them. CDR1 is MGHRA and CDR2 is YSYEKL in the germline V gene. CDR3 sequence: CASSPSTGEAFF. CDR3 nucleotides: TGCGCCAGCAGCCCCTCGACGGGTGAAGCTTTCTTT.

The rearrangement links TRBV6-5 to TRBJ2-7; D unclear. There are 15 residues in the CDR3. V was pared by 0 bases and J by 3 bases, with 12 bases between. CDR1 and CDR2 from the germline V gene are MNHEY and SVGAGI. The CDR3 sequence: CASSYSRSTFYEQYF. CDR3 in DNA: TGTGCCAGCAGTTACTCGAGATCGACTTTCTACGAGCAGTACTTC.

J is TRBJ2-7 and V is TRBV5-1; D gene uncertain. There are 14 residues in the CDR3. CDR1 is SGHRS, CDR2 YFSETQ, per germline. The V end was cut by 4 bases, the J end by 2 bases, with 13 bases between. The DNA for the CDR3 is TGCGCCAGCAGCCCAGGTCCTTCAACCTACGAGCAGTACTTC. This codes for CASSPGPSTYEQYF.

This rearrangement joins TRBV6-5 to TRBJ2-1; 8 bases are a match to TRBD2. V lost 6 bases to trimming and J lost 6 bases; unmatched junction nucleotides: 4. The CDR3 consists of 13 residues. Germline CDR1 MNHEY, CDR2 SVGAGI. CDR3 loop: CASRLAGSNEQFF. In DNA form, the CDR3 reads TGTGCCAGCAGATTAGCGGGATCCAATGAGCAGTTCTTC.

The CDR3 DNA follows: TGTGCCAGCACCCGGGGACTAGCGGGCTTCACCGGGGAGCTGTTTTTT. The encoded protein is CASTRGLAGFTGELFF. The chain employs TRBV9 and TRBJ2-2; 12 positions match TRBD2. Germline CDR1 and CDR2: SGDLS and YYNGEE. V was clipped by 6 bases and J by 4 bases; unmatched bases: 7. The CDR3 consists of 16 residues.